Listed below are T cell receptor beta chains from one sample, sequenced in a study of Graves' ophthalmopathy and Graves' hyperthyroidism. TCRdb ran MiXCR on the multiplex PCR reads and lists one entry per CDR3 protein. Among around 1.1 million distinct CDR3 sequences, about 36% were seen once, and the ten largest hold 8.5% to 14%. Sequencing was performed on peripheral blood or thyroid tissue (not recorded which). These receptors all stem from an adult man with Graves' hyperthyroidism. CDR3s include the opening cysteine and the closing phenylalanine or tryptophan. Each record gives: clone size, J gene, V gene, D gene, CDR3 DNA, CDR3 protein. A D gene is named only where the DNA matches it firmly. Clone size is not always given. Where it is, it says once, few, many or a class for expanded clones.

abundance: once
j_gene: TRBJ2-7
v_gene: TRBV25-1
d_gene: NA
CDR3nt: TGTGCCAGCAGTTACTCCGAGATCTCCTACGAGCAGTACTTC
CDR3aa: CASSYSEISYEQYF

abundance: many
j_gene: TRBJ2-5
v_gene: TRBV29-1
d_gene: NA
CDR3nt: TGCAGCGTTGAAGACCCCTCCGGTTCCCAGTACTTC
CDR3aa: CSVEDPSGSQYF

abundance: many
j_gene: TRBJ2-5
v_gene: TRBV6-6
d_gene: TRBD2
CDR3nt: TGTGCCAGCAGCCACGGACTAGCGGGGGAGACCCAGTACTTC
CDR3aa: CASSHGLAGETQYF

abundance: few
j_gene: TRBJ2-7
v_gene: TRBV5-1
d_gene: NA
CDR3nt: TGCGCCAGCAGCTTGGTTTACGGTATCTCCTACGAGCAGTACTTC
CDR3aa: CASSLVYGISYEQYF

abundance: few
j_gene: TRBJ1-2
v_gene: TRBV3-1
d_gene: NA
CDR3nt: TGTGCCAGCAGCCAAGGAGGGACACAGGGAGGTTCTACCTTC
CDR3aa: CASSQGGTQGGSTF

abundance: many
j_gene: TRBJ2-5
v_gene: TRBV24-1
d_gene: TRBD2
CDR3nt: TGTGCCACCAGTGACCCTGGACTAGCGGGAGGATTGGGGACCCAGTACTTC
CDR3aa: CATSDPGLAGGLGTQYF

abundance: NA
j_gene: TRBJ2-5
v_gene: TRBV15
d_gene: NA
CDR3nt: TGTGCCACCAGCAGGGGCGGGATAGAGACCCAGTACTTC
CDR3aa: CATSRGGIETQYF

abundance: NA
j_gene: TRBJ2-6
v_gene: TRBV10-3
d_gene: TRBD1
CDR3nt: TGTGCCAGCAGTGGCACGACAGGGTCTGGGGCCAACGTCCTGACTTTC
CDR3aa: CASSGTTGSGANVLTF

abundance: many
j_gene: TRBJ1-5
v_gene: TRBV25-1
d_gene: NA
CDR3nt: TGTGCCAGCAGTGAACCGTATAGCAATCAGCCCCAGCATTTT
CDR3aa: CASSEPYSNQPQHF

abundance: NA
j_gene: TRBJ2-5
v_gene: TRBV20-1
d_gene: NA
CDR3nt: TGCAGTGCCTTGGCGGCCAGGGGGCAGTTGCGGGAGAGGGAGGAGACCCAGTACTTC
CDR3aa: CSALAARGQLREREETQYF

abundance: NA
j_gene: TRBJ1-2
v_gene: TRBV5-5
d_gene: TRBD1
CDR3nt: TGCGCCAGCAGCCCCGGGACAGGAGACCTCTCTGGCTACACCTTC
CDR3aa: CASSPGTGDLSGYTF

abundance: NA
j_gene: TRBJ1-1
v_gene: TRBV7-9
d_gene: NA
CDR3nt: TGTGCCAGCAGCGAAGTCGTCCAGGACACTGAAGCTTTCTTT
CDR3aa: CASSEVVQDTEAFF

abundance: NA
j_gene: TRBJ1-4
v_gene: TRBV5-1
d_gene: TRBD1
CDR3nt: TGCGCCAGCAGCGGAAGGGGGCGCGGAGATGAAAAACTGTTTTTT
CDR3aa: CASSGRGRGDEKLFF

abundance: NA
j_gene: TRBJ2-5
v_gene: TRBV5-1
d_gene: NA
CDR3nt: TGCGCCAGCAATACAACGGGAGAGACCCAGTACTTC
CDR3aa: CASNTTGETQYF

abundance: many
j_gene: TRBJ2-7
v_gene: TRBV29-1
d_gene: NA
CDR3nt: TGCAGCGTTGAGGCGGACCCGGCCTACGAGCAGTACTTC
CDR3aa: CSVEADPAYEQYF

abundance: NA
j_gene: TRBJ1-2
v_gene: TRBV25-1
d_gene: NA
CDR3nt: TGTGCCAGCGTGGCGGATCCGGGACACCCTAACTATGGCTACACCTTC
CDR3aa: CASVADPGHPNYGYTF

abundance: NA
j_gene: TRBJ2-7
v_gene: TRBV7-3
d_gene: NA
CDR3nt: TGTGCCGGCAGCTCTACAGGCTACGAGCAGTACTTC
CDR3aa: CAGSSTGYEQYF

abundance: few
j_gene: TRBJ2-7
v_gene: TRBV12-3/TRBV12-4
d_gene: TRBD1
CDR3nt: TGTGCCAGCAATAACAGGGGGTTCATCTACGAGCAGTACTTC
CDR3aa: CASNNRGFIYEQYF

abundance: many
j_gene: TRBJ2-7
v_gene: TRBV10-1
d_gene: NA
CDR3nt: TGCGCCAGCAGTCCGGGACAACAATACGAGCAGTACTTC
CDR3aa: CASSPGQQYEQYF

abundance: NA
j_gene: TRBJ1-5
v_gene: TRBV19
d_gene: TRBD1
CDR3nt: TGTGCAGGACGGACAGGGTACAATCAGCCCCAGCATTTT
CDR3aa: CAGRTGYNQPQHF

abundance: NA
j_gene: TRBJ1-5
v_gene: TRBV25-1
d_gene: TRBD1
CDR3nt: TGTGCCAGCAGTTCCCCTGGGGGGACAGGGAAGTGGCGCAATCAGCCCCAGCATTTT
CDR3aa: CASSSPGGTGKWRNQPQHF

abundance: many
j_gene: TRBJ2-5
v_gene: TRBV5-8
d_gene: NA
CDR3nt: TGTGCCAGCAGCTTCTCCGGGTCCTCCCAAGAGACCCAGTACTTC
CDR3aa: CASSFSGSSQETQYF

abundance: many
j_gene: TRBJ1-2
v_gene: TRBV13
d_gene: NA
CDR3nt: TGTGCCAGCAGCTTATACCAAGACTATGGCTACACCTTC
CDR3aa: CASSLYQDYGYTF

abundance: NA
j_gene: TRBJ2-7
v_gene: TRBV7-9
d_gene: NA
CDR3nt: TGTGCCAGCAGTTATCAGCCAGTAGGTGCGCTGCAGTACTTC
CDR3aa: CASSYQPVGALQYF

abundance: many
j_gene: TRBJ2-7
v_gene: TRBV2
d_gene: TRBD1
CDR3nt: TGTGCCAGCATACGGGACAGGGATGTAGGCGAGCAGTACTTC
CDR3aa: CASIRDRDVGEQYF

abundance: once
j_gene: TRBJ2-5
v_gene: TRBV29-1
d_gene: TRBD1
CDR3nt: TGCAGCGCCCTAACAGGGGGAGACCAGTACTTC
CDR3aa: CSALTGGDQYF

abundance: NA
j_gene: TRBJ2-5
v_gene: TRBV24-1
d_gene: TRBD1
CDR3nt: TGTGCCTGGAGTGTACTAGGACAGGGGGCTGAGACCCAGTACTTC
CDR3aa: CAWSVLGQGAETQYF

abundance: many
j_gene: TRBJ1-6
v_gene: TRBV20-1
d_gene: NA
CDR3nt: TGCAGTGCTTTACCGGACGGCGCCTATTCACCCCTCCACTTT
CDR3aa: CSALPDGAYSPLHF

abundance: few
j_gene: TRBJ1-1
v_gene: TRBV9
d_gene: TRBD1
CDR3nt: TGTGCCAGCAGCGTAGTAGCCGCTACCCCCATAGGGGGCGGTGAAGCTTTCTTT
CDR3aa: CASSVVAATPIGGGEAFF

abundance: many
j_gene: TRBJ2-5
v_gene: TRBV29-1
d_gene: NA
CDR3nt: TGCAGCGTCACAGACGGGGGAGAGACCCAGTACTTC
CDR3aa: CSVTDGGETQYF

abundance: NA
j_gene: TRBJ1-2
v_gene: TRBV25-1
d_gene: NA
CDR3nt: TGTGCCAGCAGTGATGAGGGGGTATATGGCTACACCTTC
CDR3aa: CASSDEGVYGYTF

abundance: NA
j_gene: TRBJ1-2
v_gene: TRBV7-9
d_gene: NA
CDR3nt: TGTGCCAGCAGCTCAACAGCCCAGGGGAACTATGGCTACACCTTC
CDR3aa: CASSSTAQGNYGYTF

abundance: NA
j_gene: TRBJ2-7
v_gene: TRBV14
d_gene: NA
CDR3nt: TGTGCCAGCAGCCAAACCGACATTGGACCCTCCTACGAGCAGTACTTC
CDR3aa: CASSQTDIGPSYEQYF

abundance: many
j_gene: TRBJ1-4
v_gene: TRBV2
d_gene: NA
CDR3nt: TGTGCCAGCAGCTCACCACAAAACTATGAAAAACTGTTTTTT
CDR3aa: CASSSPQNYEKLFF

abundance: many
j_gene: TRBJ2-6
v_gene: TRBV15
d_gene: NA
CDR3nt: TGTGCCACCAGCAGTTTCAGGGCTGGGGCCAACGTCCTGACTTTC
CDR3aa: CATSSFRAGANVLTF

abundance: many
j_gene: TRBJ2-7
v_gene: TRBV19
d_gene: NA
CDR3nt: TGTGCCAGTAGTCCTACCGCAGGGTACTACGAGCAGTACTTC
CDR3aa: CASSPTAGYYEQYF

abundance: many
j_gene: TRBJ1-2
v_gene: TRBV7-9
d_gene: NA
CDR3nt: TGTGCCAGCAGCTTAATGGGGTCCGTCTTCTATGGCTACACCTTC
CDR3aa: CASSLMGSVFYGYTF

abundance: NA
j_gene: TRBJ1-5
v_gene: TRBV12-3/TRBV12-4
d_gene: NA
CDR3nt: TGTGCCAGCAGTGCACCAGGGGAGGATCCCCAGCATTTT
CDR3aa: CASSAPGEDPQHF

abundance: NA
j_gene: TRBJ2-5
v_gene: TRBV25-1
d_gene: TRBD1
CDR3nt: TGTGCCTGCAGTGCTATCCGGACAGGGGGTTTCGAGACCCAGTACTTC
CDR3aa: CACSAIRTGGFETQYF

abundance: NA
j_gene: TRBJ2-7
v_gene: TRBV4-3
d_gene: NA
CDR3nt: TGCGCCAGCGGGCAGACCCTCGGGGAGCAGTACTTC
CDR3aa: CASGQTLGEQYF

abundance: many
j_gene: TRBJ2-2
v_gene: TRBV9
d_gene: NA
CDR3nt: TGTGCCAGCAGCGTAGGAGCAAGGGAGGAGCTGTTTTTT
CDR3aa: CASSVGAREELFF

abundance: many
j_gene: TRBJ2-6
v_gene: TRBV9
d_gene: NA
CDR3nt: TGTGCCAGCAGCGGAGAATTCTCTGGGGCCAACGTCCTGACTTTC
CDR3aa: CASSGEFSGANVLTF

abundance: once
j_gene: TRBJ1-1
v_gene: TRBV5-1
d_gene: TRBD1
CDR3nt: TGCGCCAGCAGCTCGGACAGGGCCTTCGCTGAAGCTTTCTTT
CDR3aa: CASSSDRAFAEAFF

abundance: NA
j_gene: TRBJ2-5
v_gene: TRBV24-1
d_gene: NA
CDR3nt: TGTGCCACCAGCTCCAGGGGCAGACAAGAGACCCAGTACTTC
CDR3aa: CATSSRGRQETQYF

abundance: many
j_gene: TRBJ1-1
v_gene: TRBV2
d_gene: NA
CDR3nt: TGTGCCAGCACCCTGAGGGCTGAAGCTTTCTTT
CDR3aa: CASTLRAEAFF

abundance: NA
j_gene: TRBJ2-2
v_gene: TRBV5-4
d_gene: NA
CDR3nt: TGTGCCAGCAGCCCGCCACACGGGACAAGTCCCGGGGAGCTGTTTTTT
CDR3aa: CASSPPHGTSPGELFF

abundance: NA
j_gene: TRBJ1-1
v_gene: TRBV30
d_gene: TRBD1
CDR3nt: TGTGCCTGGGGACAGGTTGAAGCTTTCTTT
CDR3aa: CAWGQVEAFF

abundance: many
j_gene: TRBJ2-5
v_gene: TRBV19
d_gene: NA
CDR3nt: TGTGCCAGTAATTCGGGACAATGGTCTCGGGAGACCCAGTACTTC
CDR3aa: CASNSGQWSRETQYF

abundance: few
j_gene: TRBJ2-5
v_gene: TRBV12-3/TRBV12-4
d_gene: NA
CDR3nt: TGTGCCAGCAGTTTCGGGAGACCCCAGTACTTC
CDR3aa: CASSFGRPQYF

abundance: NA
j_gene: TRBJ2-7
v_gene: TRBV7-8
d_gene: TRBD2
CDR3nt: TGTGCCAGCAGCCCCGTCGGACTAGCGGGAAGTCTTCGCTACGAGCAGTACTTC
CDR3aa: CASSPVGLAGSLRYEQYF

abundance: NA
j_gene: TRBJ2-4
v_gene: TRBV5-1
d_gene: NA
CDR3nt: TGCGCCAGCAGCTTGGCCGGAGACAAAAACATTCAGTACTTC
CDR3aa: CASSLAGDKNIQYF